This TCR beta chain was sequenced during a study of OX40 agonist ivuxolimab in advanced cancers. Study-level background: The dose-escalation cohort had hepatocellular carcinoma, melanoma, renal cell or head and neck cancer. General study findings and limits: Partly responding patients at 0.1-3.0 mg/kg showed some of the smallest clonal expansion. Researchers did not establish what antigens the expanded peripheral T cells target. Blood T cells, both CD4+ and CD8+, expanded clonally by week 6 at 0.1 to 3.0 mg/kg.

The CDR3 is made up of 15 amino acids. Looked up from germline, CDR1 is SGHTS and CDR2 is YDEGEE. Trimming cost V 2 bases and J 7 bases, with 17 bases left between them. Data came from immunoSEQ multiplex PCR; TCRdb stores just in-frame clones and leaves some out. Found here are some 80,000 clones, almost 85% of them singletons; the top ten hold 25%. This clone was seen a single time. Its antigen remains unknown. The chain combines TRBV5-8 with TRBJ2-3, with a possible D match to TRBD1 (5 bases). This TCR was recovered from an adult with an advanced solid tumor such as melanoma, head and neck, liver or kidney cancer. The source was CD4+ or CD8+ T cells sorted from blood, collected in a trial of the OX40 agonist ivuxolimab. The CDR3 sequence: CASSFDAFRANTQYF. Written as DNA, the CDR3 is TGTGCCAGCAGCTTCGACGCCTTCAGGGCAAATACGCAGTATTTT.